One T cell receptor (beta chain) is described in this entry. Looked up from germline, CDR1 is MNHEY and CDR2 is SVGAGI. After removal of 6 bases from V and 6 bases from J, the junction contained 2 bases not matched to a gene. The CDR3 length is 14 residues. This sample was included in a study of blood T cell repertoires in COVID-19. TCRdb's copy holds only in-frame clones and misses some; the assay was immunoSEQ multiplex PCR. The sample lists 200,000 to 300,000 clones, roughly 83% seen once, with roughly 10% in the top ten. The origin of this receptor is a woman of 80 years or more with acute or convalescent COVID-19. Sequenced input: peripheral blood. V and J are TRBV6-5 and TRBJ2-1; TRBD2 matches at 13 bases. The CDR3 loop is CASRLAGGLNEQFF. DNA of the CDR3: TGTGCCAGCAGACTAGCGGGGGGGCTCAATGAGCAGTTCTTC.